This is a list of T cell receptor beta chains from one sample in a study of human T cells and chemical hapten exposure. TCRdb passed the RACE reads through MiXCR, listing each CDR3 protein once. The sample comprises about 97,000 distinct CDR3 sequences, 25% to 30% of which are singletons, and 10% rests with the top ten. The input for sequencing was whole blood, taken in connection with sensitization to the hapten diphenylcyclopropenone (DPC). Receptor source: a man aged 35 to 55 with alopecia areata. Some clones in this sample may be carry-over from other donors' samples. Each CDR3 is given with its conserved first and last residue. D genes are given only for firm matches. Clone size is stated in some rows and not others, as once, few, many or a class when expanded.

>NA|TRBJ2-1|15|TRBD2|TRBV6-5
CASSYSQSGRDEQFF
TGTGCCAGCAGTTACTCGCAAAGCGGGAGGGATGAGCAGTTCTTC
>NA|TRBJ1-6|17|NA|TRBV6-1
CASSEAGYGSYNSPLHF
TGTGCCAGCAGTGAAGCGGGGTATGGCTCCTATAATTCACCCCTCCACTTT
>few|TRBJ2-1|18|TRBD2|TRBV27
CASSYWPSGRMGYNEQFF
TGTGCCAGCAGTTATTGGCCTAGCGGGAGGATGGGCTACAATGAGCAGTTCTTC
>few|TRBJ2-2|19|TRBD2|TRBV7-9
CASSTVASGGRTNTGELFF
TGTGCCAGCAGCACTGTCGCGTCTGGCGGGAGGACGAACACCGGGGAGCTGTTTTTT
>NA|TRBJ2-1|13|NA|TRBV24-1
CATSVSTYNEQFF
TGTGCCACCAGTGTTAGCACCTACAATGAGCAGTTCTTC
>NA|TRBJ2-7|15|NA|TRBV12-3/TRBV12-4
CASSASRGYPGEQYF
TGTGCCAGCAGTGCCTCCAGGGGATATCCCGGGGAGCAGTACTTC
>medium-sized|TRBJ2-1|20|TRBD2|TRBV7-9
CASSLFPGTSGRPISNEQFF
TGTGCCAGCAGCTTATTTCCTGGGACTAGCGGGAGACCGATATCGAATGAGCAGTTCTTC
>NA|TRBJ1-1|16|NA|TRBV4-1
CASSQDQAIMNTEAFF
TGCGCCAGCAGCCAAGATCAGGCCATAATGAACACTGAAGCTTTCTTT
>NA|TRBJ1-1|13|NA|TRBV12-3/TRBV12-4
CASSLRTVREAFF
TGTGCCAGCAGTTTAAGGACAGTCCGTGAAGCTTTCTTT
>NA|TRBJ1-1|15|NA|TRBV6-5
CASSYSKRTNTEAFF
TGTGCCAGCAGTTACTCAAAACGGACAAACACTGAAGCTTTCTTT
>few|TRBJ2-4|15|TRBD2|TRBV20-1
CSARLAGIAKNIQYF
TGCAGTGCTAGACTAGCGGGGATAGCCAAAAACATTCAGTACTTC
>NA|TRBJ2-3|17|NA|TRBV27
CASSLSGAGYNRDTQYF
TGTGCCAGCAGTTTATCGGGAGCGGGTTACAACCGGGATACGCAGTATTTT
>NA|TRBJ2-7|16|TRBD1|TRBV4-2
CASSQAQGQGAYEQYF
TGTGCCAGCAGCCAGGCCCAGGGACAGGGGGCCTACGAGCAGTACTTC
>NA|TRBJ1-4|15|NA|TRBV18
CASSYSSDPSEKLFF
TGTGCCAGCTCATACTCATCCGATCCCAGTGAAAAACTGTTTTTT
>NA|TRBJ2-2|13|NA|TRBV7-2
CASSGGPAGELFF
TGTGCCAGCAGCGGTGGACCCGCCGGGGAGCTGTTTTTT
>NA|TRBJ2-1|12|NA|TRBV6-5
CASSYSDNEQFF
TGTGCCAGCAGCTACAGTGACAATGAGCAGTTCTTC
>few|TRBJ1-3|15|NA|TRBV20-1
CSAQKIQADGNTIYF
TGCAGTGCCCAGAAGATACAGGCCGACGGAAACACCATATATTTT
>few|TRBJ2-3|16|NA|TRBV5-6
CASNTLGGPTTDTQYF
TGTGCCAGCAACACACTGGGGGGACCGACCACAGATACGCAGTATTTT
>NA|TRBJ2-1|14|NA|TRBV6-2/TRBV6-3
CASRGSGAYNEQFF
TGTGCCAGCAGGGGCTCAGGGGCCTACAATGAGCAGTTCTTC
>few|TRBJ2-2|18|TRBD2|TRBV6-5
CASSTGQLAGGPKGELFF
TGTGCCAGCAGTACAGGGCAACTAGCGGGAGGGCCTAAGGGGGAGCTGTTTTTT
>few|TRBJ1-3|15|NA|TRBV20-1
CSARDRTSSGNTIYF
TGCAGTGCTAGAGATAGGACGAGCTCTGGAAACACCATATATTTT
>NA|TRBJ2-7|14|NA|TRBV3-1
CASSQVGRPYEQYF
TGTGCCAGCAGCCAAGTTGGTCGTCCCTACGAGCAGTACTTC
>NA|TRBJ1-3|16|TRBD1|TRBV7-9
CASSPPRDSVRNTIYF
TGTGCCAGCAGCCCCCCCCGGGACAGCGTTCGCAACACCATATATTTT
>few|TRBJ2-1|19|TRBD2|TRBV4-1
CASSQDRRASGSSYNEQFF
TGCGCCAGCAGCCAAGATCGGCGGGCTAGCGGATCTTCCTACAATGAGCAGTTCTTC
>NA|TRBJ2-3|11|NA|TRBV20-1
CSALRGDTQYF
TGCAGTGCCCTGCGAGGAGATACGCAGTATTTT
>few|TRBJ2-3|15|TRBD2|TRBV11-2
CASSLISGGTDTQYF
TGTGCCAGCAGCTTAATATCGGGAGGAACAGATACGCAGTATTTT
>NA|TRBJ1-1|13|NA|TRBV6-6
CASRTGSRPEAFF
TGTGCCAGCAGAACCGGCTCGCGCCCTGAAGCTTTCTTT
>NA|TRBJ2-5|12|NA|TRBV6-6
CASTGSQETQYF
TGTGCCAGCACCGGCAGCCAAGAGACCCAGTACTTC
>NA|TRBJ2-3|14|NA|TRBV6-5
CASSQTRWADTQYF
TGTGCCAGCAGCCAGACTCGTTGGGCAGATACGCAGTATTTT
>NA|TRBJ1-6|16|NA|TRBV6-6
CASNTYGSSYNSPLHF
TGTGCCAGCAACACCTACGGGAGCTCCTATAATTCACCCCTCCACTTT